This T cell receptor (beta chain) came from a study of Tregs in tolerant kidney transplant recipients. Study results and caveats: This study did not directly address biological reproducibility. Few patients were studied, so findings need validation in larger groups. Activated donor B cell expansion appeared to reveal the most relevant donor-specific TCRbeta repertoire.

Unstimulated regulatory T cells (CD4+CD25+CD127-), CD4+CD25- non-regulatory cells, CD4 and CD8 cells were FACS-sorted from thawed PBMCs. As concerns this clone: Its antigen is as yet unknown.

Assay: immunoSEQ multiplex PCR; the TCRdb copy retains only in-frame clones and omits some. The sample shows 92,000 or so clones, approximately 90% of them seen only once. CDR3 length: 15 amino acids. The V segment lost 5 bases and the J segment 2 bases; nucleotides outside the gene matches: 5. Germline assignment: CDR1 SEHNR and CDR2 FQNEAQ (reference sequence). The V and J genes are TRBV7-9 and TRBJ1-2; 10 nucleotides align to TRBD1. The sequence was obtained from a human donor in good health. The specimen sequenced was CD8+ T cells from blood. The CDR3 coding sequence is TGTGCCAGCAGCGACCCGGGACAGGGGAACTATGGCTACACCTTC. Amino acids: CASSDPGQGNYGYTF.